One and the same sample provided the 16 T cell receptor beta chains below, sequenced in a study of T cell repertoires in cytomegalovirus infection (dated by TCRdb to the late 2010s). TCRdb shows the sequencer as Illumina HiSeq 1500. TCRdb handled the public reads itself, with Q25 trimming in fastp and clone calling in MiXCR, and kept productive beta chains. Every distinct CDR3 protein forms one entry, paired with its most common genes and DNA. In this sample the table shows roughly 700,000 distinct CDR3 sequences, around 30% of which occur a single time. Roughly 18% of the sample goes to the ten largest clones. The treatment or condition label, read with the paper, signifies: in vitro stimulation with specific CMV peptide epitopes to enrich CMV-specific T cells. Their target antigens are unknown. Sequenced here: cultured PBMCs, sampled from culture after CMV antigen stimulation. These receptors were collected from a human donor in good health (CMV status not recorded). Some clones in this sample may be carry-over from other donors' samples.

This clonotype was observed a handful of times. The chain recombines TRBV24-1 with TRBJ2-7; D remains ambiguous. CDR1 and CDR2 (germline): KGHDR, SFDVKD. The ends were cut back, 9 bases at V and 2 bases at J, with 16 bases in the middle. The CDR3 covers 14 residues. CDR3 residues: CATPMGRWAYEQYF. CDR3 in DNA: TGTGCCACCCCTATGGGTCGGTGGGCCTACGAGCAGTACTTC.

The CDR3 here is CASSPNSPGSNTGELFF. The CDR3 DNA reads TGTGCCAGCTCACCAAATTCACCAGGGTCAAACACCGGGGAGCTGTTTTTT. The J gene is TRBJ2-2, the V gene TRBV18; TRBD1 might be the D (5 bases). CDR3 length equals 17 residues. V was clipped by 2 bases and J by 2 bases, with 15 bases between them. CDR1 and CDR2 from the germline V gene are KGHSH and LQKENI.

This rearrangement joins TRBV10-3 to TRBJ1-4, with 8 bases aligning to TRBD1. The V and J ends lost 8 bases and 0 bases, in that order; junction bases with no gene match: 8. The V gene's germline CDR1 is ENHRY and CDR2 SYGVKD. The CDR3 sequence is 16 residues long. CDR3 DNA: TGTGCCATCGGGGGGACAGGAGACACAACTAATGAAAAACTGTTTTTT. Amino acids: CAIGGTGDTTNEKLFF.

This clonotype showed up just a few times. The V and J genes are TRBV6-2 or TRBV6-3 and TRBJ2-3; no reliable D call. The V end lost 0 bases, the J end lost 5 bases, and 18 bases lay between the germline ends. Germline CDR1 and CDR2: MNHEY and SVGEGT. The CDR3 spans 17 residues. This CDR3 is CASSYSRGSTRGDTQYF. The CDR3 DNA is TGTGCCAGCAGTTACTCGAGAGGTAGCACCCGCGGAGATACGCAGTATTTT.

This clonotype was recorded a few times. The rearrangement links TRBV2 to TRBJ2-1, with a possible D match to TRBD2 (7 bases). The germline V gene encodes CDR1 SNHLY and CDR2 FYNNEI. Trimming took off 4 bases at V and 6 bases at J, with 16 bases between the two ends. This CDR3 has 15 residues. CDR3 region: CASSVSGGAFNEQFF. Written as DNA, the CDR3 is TGTGCCAGCAGTGTCAGTGGGGGGGCCTTCAATGAGCAGTTCTTC.

This clonotype was seen only a few times. This rearrangement joins TRBV6-2 or TRBV6-3 to TRBJ2-3; D is undetermined. This CDR3 is built from 13 residues. Germline assignment: CDR1 MNHEY and CDR2 SVGEGT. Trimming pared 0 bases from V and 2 bases from J, leaving 3 bases between. CDR3 residues: CASSYSHTDTQYF. Here the CDR3 DNA reads TGTGCCAGCAGTTACTCGCACACAGATACGCAGTATTTT.

This clonotype was counted a few times. This rearrangement joins TRBV7-8 to TRBJ2-1; tentatively, D is TRBD1 (6 bases). The CDR3 consists of 15 residues. CDR1 and CDR2 (germline): SGHVS, FQNEAQ. The V and J ends lost 5 bases and 5 bases respectively, with 16 bases between them. The CDR3: CASSVNRAAHNEQFF. CDR3 coding DNA: TGTGCCAGCAGCGTTAACAGGGCAGCTCACAATGAGCAGTTCTTC. The full variable domain, with the rest looked up from reference TRBV7-8 and TRBJ2-1, is GAGVSQSPRYKVAKRGQDVALRCDPISGHVSLFWYQQALGQGPEFLTYFQNEAQLDKSGLPSDRFFAERPEGSVSTLKIQRTQQEDSAVYLCASSVNRAAHNEQFFGPGTRLTVL.

The chain recombines TRBV7-9 with TRBJ2-2, with 9 positions matching TRBD1. With 5 bases clipped from V and 4 bases from J, the junction kept 11 bases outside the gene matches. This CDR3 spans 17 amino acids. Germline V lookup: CDR1 SEHNR, CDR2 FQNEAQ (reference sequence). The CDR3 DNA follows: TGTGCCAGCAGCCCCCTGACGGGACAGGGTTTCACCGGGGAGCTGTTTTTT. Translated: CASSPLTGQGFTGELFF.

This clonotype was observed a handful of times. The chain is built from TRBV15 and TRBJ2-3; TRBD2 matches at 8 bases. Germline V gene sequence: CDR1 LNHNV, CDR2 YYDKDF (reference sequence). With V trimmed by 10 bases and J by 3 bases, 6 bases remained unmatched. CDR3 size: 13 residues. The CDR3 reads CAIGGEGTDTQYF. In nucleotides, the CDR3 is TGTGCCATCGGGGGGGAAGGGACAGATACGCAGTATTTT.

This sequence joins TRBV20-1 and TRBJ2-7; 9 bases agree with TRBD2. V was clipped by 3 bases and J by 7 bases; unmatched bases: 7. The CDR3 covers 13 residues. The germline V gene encodes CDR1 DFQATT and CDR2 SNEGSKA (reference sequence). The CDR3 DNA follows: TGCAGTGCTAGTCTAGCGGGGCGCCAAGAGCAGTACTTC. Its translation: CSASLAGRQEQYF.

This clonotype was seen at least ten times. The chain recombines TRBV27 with TRBJ1-6; the match to TRBD1 covers 10 bases. Germline V gene sequence: CDR1 MNHEY, CDR2 SMNVEV (reference sequence). The CDR3 has 15 amino acids. J was trimmed by 7 bases and V by 5 bases; bases with no gene match: 5. CDR3: CASSRGGQGNSPLHF. For the CDR3, the DNA is TGTGCCAGCAGTCGGGGGGGACAGGGGAATTCACCCCTCCACTTT.

The chain uses TRBV7-2 and TRBJ2-1, with 7 nucleotides matching TRBD2. The ends lost 2 bases at V and 8 bases at J; junction bases unmatched: 9. CDR3 size: 15 residues. Germline assignment: CDR1 SGHTA and CDR2 FQGNSA. The chain's CDR3 is CASSLLRGAGDEQFF. The CDR3 nucleotides are TGTGCCAGCAGCTTACTGCGGGGTGCGGGGGATGAGCAGTTCTTC. Supplemented by reference TRBV7-2 and TRBJ2-1, the full variable domain reads GAGVSQSPSNKVTEKGKDVELRCDPISGHTALYWYRQSLGQGLEFLIYFQGNSAPDKSGLPSDRFSAERTGGSVSTLTIQRTQQEDSAVYLCASSLLRGAGDEQFFGPGTRLTVL.

The CDR3 DNA follows: TGTGCCAGCAGCTTGGCCGGGCCCCGGGAAAACATTCAGTACTTC. This gives the protein CASSLAGPRENIQYF. The chain employs TRBV5-4 and TRBJ2-4, with unresolved D. The CDR3 has 15 residues. V was trimmed by 0 bases and J by 5 bases, leaving 12 bases between them. Germline CDR1 reads SGHNT; CDR2 reads YYREEE (reference sequence).

The table lists this clonotype with many counts. The gene calls are TRBV7-2 and TRBJ2-7; a possible D gene is TRBD2 (5 bases). Deletions cut 7 bases from V and 3 bases from J, with 16 bases between. The germline V gene has CDR1 SGHTA and CDR2 FQGNSA. CDR3 length: 14 residues. In DNA form, the CDR3 reads TGTGCCAGCACCGGTGGCGGGCGGTACTACGAGCAGTACTTC. Protein: CASTGGGRYYEQYF.

The chain recombines TRBV7-2 with TRBJ1-2, with unresolved D. The CDR3 contains 13 residues. Germline CDR1 is SGHTA and CDR2 is FQGNSA. The V gene lost 5 bases and the J gene lost 8 bases, with 15 bases spanning the gap. The DNA for the CDR3 is TGTGCCAGCAGCCCGGCCGGAGGGTCCGGCTACACCTTC. Translated, it gives CASSPAGGSGYTF.

In DNA form, the CDR3 reads TGTGCCAGCAGGATTACAGGGGACCGCAATCAGCCCCAGCATTTT. It encodes CASRITGDRNQPQHF. The chain carries TRBV6-5 and TRBJ1-5; 7 bases map to TRBD1. The CDR3 runs to 15 residues. The trim removed 6 bases at V and 2 bases at J, leaving 7 bases unmatched. The germline gives CDR1 MNHEY, CDR2 SVGAGI.